A single sample gave rise to the 4 T cell receptor beta chains below, sequenced in a study of patients with pleural tuberculosis. MiXCR, applied by TCRdb to the reads, yields one record per CDR3 protein. The sample contains around 50,000 distinct CDR3 sequences, around 7% of which appear only once. These receptor sequences come from a human donor with pleural tuberculosis.

This clonotype showed up many times. The chain links TRBV11-2 to TRBJ2-3; D tentatively fits TRBD1 or TRBD2 (5 bases each). Germline V gene sequence: CDR1 SGHAT, CDR2 FQNNGV. Trimming pared 1 base from V and 4 bases from J, leaving 6 bases between. This CDR3 has 13 amino acids. The CDR3 sequence is CASSLGGSDTQYF. The CDR3 bases are TGTGCCAGCAGCTTAGGGGGGTCAGATACGCAGTATTTT. The full variable domain, in which reference TRBV11-2 and TRBJ2-3 provide the parts outside the CDR3, is EAGVAQSPRYKIIEKRQSVAFWCNPISGHATLYWYQQILGQGPKLLIQFQNNGVVDDSQLPKDRFSAERLKGVDSTLKIQPAKLEDSAVYLCASSLGGSDTQYFGPGTRLTVL.

This clonotype was counted at least ten times. The chain uses TRBV10-3 and TRBJ1-1, with D hard to call. Germline lookup yields CDR1 ENHRY and CDR2 SYGVKD. V shed 5 bases and J shed 1 base, with 11 bases lying between them. The CDR3 is 14 amino acids. CDR3 bases: TGTGCCATCAGTCAAGTTCGGACGAACACTGAAGCTTTCTTT. As protein: CAISQVRTNTEAFF.

This clonotype was recorded many times. The gene calls are TRBV19 and TRBJ1-1, with D possibly being TRBD1 (6 bases). V was trimmed by 4 bases and J by 1 base, leaving 13 bases between them. The V gene's germline CDR1 is LNHDA and CDR2 SQIVND (reference sequence). The CDR3 covers 15 residues. The CDR3 protein is CASSTGTISNTEAFF. As DNA, the CDR3 is TGTGCCAGTAGTACCGGGACAATCTCGAACACTGAAGCTTTCTTT.

This clonotype was detected many times. The genes are TRBV20-1 and TRBJ2-3; 12 positions match TRBD2. V shed 1 base, J shed 4 bases, and the junction held 6 bases outside the gene matches. The CDR3 length is 16 residues. CDR1 is DFQATT and CDR2 is SNEGSKA in the germline V gene (reference sequence). The CDR3 loop reads CSARVGASGRADTQYF. CDR3 nucleotide sequence: TGCAGTGCTAGAGTTGGCGCTAGCGGGAGGGCAGATACGCAGTATTTT.